Listed here are 3 T cell receptor beta chains from one sample, sequenced in a study of cytomegalovirus exposure and HLA in healthy donors (dated by TCRdb to 2017 to 2019). Receptor libraries were prepared by the immunoSEQ multiplex PCR assay. The source is immuneACCESS, and TCRdb retained only in-frame sequences with V and J called. Part of the clones is not carried over; for the studies checked, unresolved V genes explain less than half of this, and the remainder is unexplained. Within this sample are some 200,000 clones, with around nine tenths of them counted one time only. The top ten clonotypes cover 6% to 8.5% of the sample. The sequenced sample consisted of PBMCs. The receptors here all came from a man aged 25 to 45 in good health and CMV-seropositive.

As DNA, the CDR3 is TGTGCCAGCAGCCTCAGAAAGGAACAGACTAACACTGAAGCTTTCTTT. This translates into CASSLRKEQTNTEAFF. The V gene is TRBV11-2, the J gene TRBJ1-1; D gene ambiguous. CDR1 is SGHAT and CDR2 is FQNNGV in the germline V gene. This CDR3 region has 16 residues. Trimming left V 5 bases short and J 2 bases short, with 18 bases between.

This chain joins TRBV11-3 and TRBJ1-3, with D maybe TRBD1 (5 bases). From germline, CDR1 is SGHNT and CDR2 YENEEA. The CDR3 spans 17 residues. V lost 0 bases to trimming and J lost 0 bases, with 12 bases between them. The CDR3 DNA is TGTGCCAGCAGCTTAGAGGGCCCAGGGCTCTCTGGAAACACCATATATTTT. It specifies CASSLEGPGLSGNTIYF.

V is TRBV2 and J is TRBJ1-2; 9 nucleotides match TRBD1. The germline CDR1 and CDR2 sequences are SNHLY and FYNNEI. CDR3 length: 15 residues. J was trimmed by 2 bases and V by 5 bases; bases with no gene match: 6. The CDR3 spells CASSFPGQGNYGYTF. CDR3 nucleotide sequence: TGTGCCAGCAGTTTTCCGGGACAGGGAAACTATGGCTACACCTTC.